This TCR beta chain was obtained from a study of blood T cell repertoires in COVID-19 (dated by TCRdb to about 2020). About the study as a whole: Collaborator samples came from the United States, Italy and Spain and covered acute and convalescent phases of COVID-19. The repertoires were made available in a free public database intended to serve as a resource for research on the immune response to SARS-CoV-2. The material from the prospective study consisted of cDNA or gDNA derived from T cells, B-cell-depleted T cells, or PBMCs. Nearly every sample came with metadata listing a de-identified subject ID, COVID-19 status, age in years and sex. Where HLA class I and class II types were available, the types were taken from metadata supplied by the sample provider, not from assay-based typing. Samples came from the ongoing ImmuneRACE study (first 160 participants) plus 1,254 subjects from 6 global collaborators. The dataset comprised deeply sampled blood TCRbeta repertoires from subjects exposed to, actively infected with, or recovered from COVID-19. Study-wide findings and limitations: How much clinical and demographic metadata was included differed by source and by participant, and the metadata was provided uncurated.

Another Seattle source contributed samples from volunteer blood donors who had recovered from COVID-19. Collaborating institutions collected whole blood in K2EDTA tubes following their own protocols. For TCRbeta analysis, collaborator samples were shipped as frozen whole blood, as isolated PBMCs, or as DNA extracted from either sample type. Trimming costs V 6 bases and J 5 bases, and their ends lie 13 bases apart. Reading from cysteine to phenylalanine, the CDR3 counts 13 amino acids. The CDR3 DNA has 39 bases and is translated from base 1. According to the germline V gene (reference sequence), CDR1 reads MNHEY and CDR2 reads SMNVEV. Concerning this clone: Its antigen is not yet known. No clone much larger than this one lies a single base away; base qualities are absent.

TCRbeta CDR3 regions were amplified from genomic DNA using the immunoSEQ Assay, a bias-controlled multiplex PCR. In the original analysis: Within the assay, amplification of reference gene primers was used to estimate how many nucleated cells each sample contained. Sequence reads were collapsed and filtered to measure the absolute abundance of every unique TCRbeta CDR3 rearrangement. For each sample, productive Simpson clonality was calculated as the square root of Simpson's diversity index across productive rearrangements. What TCRdb holds here is the immuneACCESS table cut down to in-frame rearrangements. Part of the clones is not present; checked against another copy, under half of the missing clones reflect an unresolved V gene, and the others are unexplained. Clone size and V and J calls were adopted from that table, with D and trimming inferred from the DNA. The sample table contains some 240,000 clones; only one count was recorded for about 79% of them. The ten biggest clones cover about 1.5% of the sample.

The V and J segments used are TRBV27 and TRBJ1-2, with the D gene not clear enough to name. The sequence was obtained from a woman in her 40s who had recovered from COVID-19. Sequencing was done on a sample of peripheral blood. The CDR3 protein: CASRASGVYGYTF. The DNA reads TGTGCCAGCAGAGCCTCCGGGGTGTATGGCTACACCTTC.